This T cell receptor (beta chain) is from a study of follicular helper T cells after annual influenza vaccination. The table came from immunoSEQ multiplex PCR; TCRdb's copy has only in-frame clones and leaves some out. The sample includes over 10,000 clones, around 80% of them seen just once. As to time point: 2015-2016 season, pre-vaccination. Sorted blood CD4 subsets were sequenced before and after adults received seasonal inactivated influenza vaccine. The TCR originated in an adult who received the influenza vaccine. The material sequenced was CXCR5+ CD38- circulating T follicular helper cells from blood, taken on the day of influenza vaccination. Subset here: circulating Tfh, non-naive CD4+CXCR5+PD-1+ (ICOS+CD38+ or ICOS-CD38-).

The CDR3 nucleotides are TGTGCCAGCAGCATAAGGGGACAGGACGGGACTGAAGCTTTCTTT. Encoded protein: CASSIRGQDGTEAFF. This chain links TRBV11-2 with TRBJ1-1; TRBD1 aligns across 8 bases. Germline V CDR1 and CDR2: SGHAT, FQNNGV. The CDR3 contains 15 residues. The trim removed 5 bases at V and 5 bases at J, leaving 10 bases unmatched.